This TCR beta chain was sequenced in a study of cytomegalovirus exposure and HLA in healthy donors. The CDR3 contains 14 residues. Deletions cut 1 base from V and 3 bases from J, with 8 bases between. CDR1 is SGDLS and CDR2 is YYNGEE in the germline V gene. Notes on the study in general: Presence/absence comparisons presumed near-even sequencing depth among donors. What was likely a sequencing artifact was a cluster of highly shared sequence variants. A few CMV-associated chains proved CMV antigen-specific in vitro.

The PCR was carried out with 60 Vbeta primers and 13 Jbeta primers. The protocol was immunoSEQ multiplex PCR, while the TCRdb copy is restricted to in-frame clones and leaves out a portion. Among approximately 150,000 clones listed, 75% to 85% were seen once. In the case of this clone: Its cognate antigen is unknown.

Healthy individuals who donated bone marrow served as the donors. This TCR came from a woman aged 45-65 years in good health and CMV-seronegative. The chain is built from TRBV9 and TRBJ1-3, with unresolved D. Sequences were obtained from PBMCs. The CDR3: CASSVREIGNTIYF. The CDR3 DNA is TGTGCCAGCAGCGTACGAGAAATTGGAAACACCATATATTTT.